The 15 T cell receptor beta chains presented below share a single source sample, sequenced in a study of follicular helper T cells after annual influenza vaccination. Time point noted: 2015-2016 season, 7 days after influenza vaccination. The protocol was immunoSEQ multiplex PCR, while the TCRdb copy is restricted to in-frame clones and leaves out a portion. The profile covers about 5,600 clones, with 80% to 85% appearing a single time and roughly 2.5% taken by the ten largest. Specimen: CXCR5+ CD38- circulating T follicular helper cells from blood, collected 7 days after influenza vaccination. Subset reported: circulating Tfh, non-naive CD4+CXCR5+PD-1+ (ICOS+CD38+ or ICOS-CD38-). The source of these receptors is an adult who received the influenza vaccine.

The genes are TRBV19 and TRBJ2-5; the D is unclear. Trimming took off 8 bases at V and 2 bases at J, with 6 bases between the two ends. The CDR3 totals 11 residues. The germline gives CDR1 LNHDA, CDR2 SQIVND (reference sequence). The DNA of the CDR3 is TGTGCCAGTGGCTTTCAAGAGACCCAGTACTTC. As protein: CASGFQETQYF. Based on the CDR3 plus reference TRBV19 and TRBJ2-5, the full variable domain is DGGITQSPKYLFRKEGQNVTLSCEQNLNHDAMYWYRQDPGQGLRLIYYSQIVNDFQKGDIAEGYSVSREKKESFPLTVTSAQKNPTAFYLCASGFQETQYFGPGTRLLVL.

The rearrangement uses TRBV29-1 and TRBJ2-5; 9 nucleotides align to TRBD1. The length of the CDR3 is 13 residues. CDR1 is SQVTM and CDR2 is ANQGSEA in the germline V gene. V lost 5 bases to trimming and J lost 5 bases; unmatched junction nucleotides: 6. The CDR3 is CSVKSTGGETQYF. DNA of the CDR3: TGCAGCGTTAAATCGACAGGGGGGGAGACCCAGTACTTC.

This clone was seen a single time. This chain joins TRBV28 and TRBJ1-1; tentative D call: TRBD1 (5 bases). V was cut by 5 bases and J by 0 bases, with 22 bases left in between. This CDR3 contains 18 residues. Germline assignment: CDR1 MDHEN and CDR2 SYDVKM. In DNA, the CDR3 is TGTGCCAGCAGTCCAGCGGGACCGCGCCGCGGAATGAACACTGAAGCTTTCTTT. It yields the protein CASSPAGPRRGMNTEAFF.

The chain has TRBV5-5 and TRBJ2-3; the match to TRBD2 covers 10 bases. The length of the CDR3 is 15 residues. Germline lookup yields CDR1 SGHKS and CDR2 YYEKEE (reference sequence). J was trimmed by 4 bases and V by 5 bases; bases with no gene match: 7. The CDR3 DNA reads TGTGCCAGCAGTCTAGCGGGACTAGCGCCAGATACGCAGTATTTT. Its protein is CASSLAGLAPDTQYF.

This clone showed up just once. The CDR3 bases are TGTGCCACCAGCAGAGATCCCCAGGGGTCCACCGGGGAGCTGTTTTTT. As protein: CATSRDPQGSTGELFF. The chain links TRBV15 to TRBJ2-2, with a weak D call TRBD1 (6 bases). This CDR3 is built from 16 residues. V shed 0 bases and J shed 4 bases, with 12 bases lying between them. The V gene's germline CDR1 is LNHNV and CDR2 YYDKDF (reference sequence).

The V call is TRBV18, the J call TRBJ2-7; possible D gene TRBD1, 6 bases. This CDR3 is built from 16 residues. V was clipped by 3 bases and J by 0 bases, with 15 bases between them. Germline-derived CDR1 and CDR2 are KGHSH and LQKENI. This CDR3 reads CASSPPGQRSSYEQYF. In DNA form, the CDR3 reads TGTGCCAGCTCACCCCCGGGACAACGGAGCTCCTACGAGCAGTACTTC.

The rearrangement uses TRBV5-6 and TRBJ2-5; possible D gene TRBD1, 6 bases. In germline, CDR1 is SGHDT, CDR2 YYEEEE. There are 15 residues in the CDR3. Trimming left V 7 bases short and J 4 bases short, with 20 bases between. The CDR3 nucleotides read TGTGCCAGCCTCCGACGTGGGGGCGCAGGAGAGACCCAGTACTTC. It translates to CASLRRGGAGETQYF.

The gene calls are TRBV19 and TRBJ1-3, with 7 positions matching TRBD1. CDR1 LNHDA and CDR2 SQIVND come from the germline V gene (reference sequence). J was trimmed by 0 bases and V by 5 bases; bases with no gene match: 7. The CDR3 sequence is 16 residues long. The CDR3 DNA follows: TGTGCCAGTAGTTCGGGACAGCTCGCCTCTGGAAACACCATATATTTT. It yields the protein CASSSGQLASGNTIYF.

The CDR3 spells CSVGTGTDTQYF. The CDR3 nucleotides read TGCAGCGTTGGGACAGGGACAGATACGCAGTATTTT. The chain has TRBV29-1 and TRBJ2-3; TRBD1 matches at 8 bases. The CDR3 runs to 12 residues. V dropped 4 bases and J dropped 3; count of bases not matched to a gene: 0. Germline V gene data show CDR1 as SQVTM and CDR2 as ANQGSEA.

V and J are TRBV30 and TRBJ2-1; 9 bases align to TRBD2. Trimming at V came to 1 base and at J to 6 bases, leaving 10 bases not matched to a gene. Germline V lookup: CDR1 GTSNPN, CDR2 SVGIG (reference sequence). This CDR3 is 16 amino acids long. The CDR3 nucleotides are TGTGCCTGGAGTGGCTTGGGAGCGGGAGGCATCAATGAGCAGTTCTTC. This sequence encodes CAWSGLGAGGINEQFF.

This clone was seen only once. J is TRBJ1-2 and V is TRBV29-1; TRBD1 matches 7 bases. V shed 7 bases and J 2 bases; nucleotides not matched to a gene: 7. CDR1 and CDR2 from the germline V gene are SQVTM and ANQGSEA. This CDR3 is 13 amino acids long. The CDR3 DNA follows: TGCAGCGCCCGAGGACAGGTGAACTATGGCTACACCTTC. It codes for CSARGQVNYGYTF.

The chain links TRBV5-6 to TRBJ1-5, with D possibly TRBD1 on 6 matching bases. Trimming took off 3 bases at V and 6 bases at J, with 22 bases between the two ends. This CDR3 region has 17 residues. In germline, CDR1 is SGHDT, CDR2 YYEEEE. The CDR3, as DNA: TGTGCCAGCAGCTCAACCCGGGGGGGGCTACTGAGTCAGCCCCAGCATTTT. It is translated as CASSSTRGGLLSQPQHF. Full variable domain (remainder filled in from reference TRBV5-6 and TRBJ1-5): DAGVTQSPTHLIKTRGQQVTLRCSPKSGHDTVSWYQQALGQGPQFIFQYYEEEERQRGNFPDRFSGHQFPNYSSELNVNALLLGDSALYLCASSSTRGGLLSQPQHFGDGTRLSIL.

The chain is built from TRBV5-6 and TRBJ2-5; weak D call: TRBD2 (5 bases). The CDR3 covers 14 residues. CDR1 is SGHDT and CDR2 is YYEEEE in the germline V gene. Trimming shortened V by 4 bases and J by 5 bases, and 15 bases separated the two germline ends. The CDR3 sequence: CASSQTTIGETQYF. The CDR3 coding sequence is TGTGCCAGCAGCCAGACGACTATAGGGGAGACCCAGTACTTC. Combining the CDR3 with reference TRBV5-6 and TRBJ2-5 gives the whole variable domain DAGVTQSPTHLIKTRGQQVTLRCSPKSGHDTVSWYQQALGQGPQFIFQYYEEEERQRGNFPDRFSGHQFPNYSSELNVNALLLGDSALYLCASSQTTIGETQYFGPGTRLLVL.

V usage is TRBV19 and J usage is TRBJ1-3; a weak D match, TRBD1 (5 bases). The CDR3 sequence is 16 residues long. Per the germline V gene, CDR1 is LNHDA and CDR2 is SQIVND (reference sequence). V lost 3 bases and J lost 0, with 12 bases in between. The CDR3 coding sequence is TGTGCCAGTAGTATGGAAGGGACGAGCTCTGGAAACACCATATATTTT. It translates to CASSMEGTSSGNTIYF.

The rearrangement uses TRBV6-1 and TRBJ1-3; TRBD1 might be the D (5 bases). The CDR3 sequence is 16 residues long. CDR1 is MNHNS, CDR2 SASEGT, per germline. Trimming pared 2 bases from V and 0 bases from J, leaving 11 bases between. CDR3 loop: CASSETGPRSGNTIYF. Written as DNA, the CDR3 is TGTGCCAGCAGTGAAACGGGACCGCGCTCTGGAAACACCATATATTTT.